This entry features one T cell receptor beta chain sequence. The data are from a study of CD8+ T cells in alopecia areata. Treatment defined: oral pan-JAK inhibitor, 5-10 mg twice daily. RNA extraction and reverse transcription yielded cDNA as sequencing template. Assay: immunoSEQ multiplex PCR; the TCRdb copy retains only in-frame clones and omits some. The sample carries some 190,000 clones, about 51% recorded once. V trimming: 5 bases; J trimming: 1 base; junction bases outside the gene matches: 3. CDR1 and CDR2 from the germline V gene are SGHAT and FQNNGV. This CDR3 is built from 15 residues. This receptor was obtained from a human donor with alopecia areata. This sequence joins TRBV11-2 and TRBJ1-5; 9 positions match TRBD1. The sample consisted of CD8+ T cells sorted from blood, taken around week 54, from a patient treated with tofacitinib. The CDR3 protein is CASSPGTGSNQPQHF. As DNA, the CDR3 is TGTGCCAGCAGCCCTGGGACAGGGAGCAATCAGCCCCAGCATTTT.